This T cell receptor (beta chain) is drawn from a study of long-term antiretroviral therapy in people with HIV. The CDR3 contains 16 residues. The ends lost 3 bases at V and 5 bases at J; junction bases unmatched: 11. Germline V gene lookup returns CDR1 SGDLS and CDR2 YYNGEE. They ran version v3.0 of the immunoSEQ assay at survey level. The protocol was immunoSEQ multiplex PCR, while the TCRdb copy is restricted to in-frame clones and leaves out a portion. The sample lists 42,000 or so clones; roughly 85% were seen once. The material sequenced was unsorted PBMCs, taken 3.1 years after starting antiretroviral therapy. This clonotype was sampled from a woman aged 45 to 65 with HIV. The genes are TRBV9 and TRBJ2-5, with 9 bases matching TRBD2. The CDR3 loop reads CASSAPTGTSRETQYF. The CDR3 bases are TGTGCCAGCAGCGCCCCGACCGGGACTAGCCGGGAGACCCAGTACTTC.